This T cell receptor (beta chain) was sequenced in a study of blood T cell repertoires in COVID-19. Turning to the study itself: Sites in the United States, Italy and Spain provided acute and convalescent COVID-19 samples. T cells, B-cell-depleted T cells, or PBMCs supplied cDNA or gDNA.

This clone was seen a single time. The J segment lost 5 bases and the V segment lost 4 bases, leaving 8 bases of the junction unmatched. CDR3 length equals 17 residues. Germline CDR1 is LGHDT and CDR2 is YNNKEL (reference sequence). How the authors handled the data: Reference gene primers were amplified, and this amplification served to estimate nucleated cell counts. The table came from immunoSEQ multiplex PCR; TCRdb's copy has only in-frame clones and leaves some out. V, J and clone size reflect that table, while D and trimming were determined from the DNA. The sample shows around 380,000 clones, approximately 77% of them seen only once.

Material: peripheral blood. V and J are TRBV3-1 (or the pseudogene TRBV3-2) and TRBJ2-3, with 14 bases aligning to TRBD2. This sequence originates from a human donor with acute or convalescent COVID-19. The donor label of this sample is uncertain. CDR3: CASSPSPGLAGEDTQYF. CDR3 coding DNA: TGTGCCAGCAGCCCCTCCCCGGGACTAGCGGGAGAAGATACGCAGTATTTT.